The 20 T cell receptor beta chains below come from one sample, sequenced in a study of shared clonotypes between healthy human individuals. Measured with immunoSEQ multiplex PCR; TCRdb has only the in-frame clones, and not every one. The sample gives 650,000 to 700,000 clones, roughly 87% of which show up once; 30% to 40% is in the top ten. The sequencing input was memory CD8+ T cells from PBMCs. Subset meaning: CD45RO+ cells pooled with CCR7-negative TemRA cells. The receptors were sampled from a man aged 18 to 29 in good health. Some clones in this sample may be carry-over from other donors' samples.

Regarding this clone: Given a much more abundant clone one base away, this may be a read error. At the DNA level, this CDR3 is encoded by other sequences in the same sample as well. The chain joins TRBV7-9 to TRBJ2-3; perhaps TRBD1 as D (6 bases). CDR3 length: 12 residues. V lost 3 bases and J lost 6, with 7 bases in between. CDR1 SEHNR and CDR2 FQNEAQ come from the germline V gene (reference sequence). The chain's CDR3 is CASSLGADTQYF. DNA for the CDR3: TGTGCCAGCAGCTTGGGGGCGGATACGCAGTATTTT.

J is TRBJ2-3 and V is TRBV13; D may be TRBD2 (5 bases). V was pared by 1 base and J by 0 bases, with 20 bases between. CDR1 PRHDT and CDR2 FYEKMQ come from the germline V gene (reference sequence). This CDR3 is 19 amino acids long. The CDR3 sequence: CASSLASYLSGESTDTQYF. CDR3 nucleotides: TGTGCCAGCAGCTTAGCCTCCTATTTATCTGGGGAGAGCACAGATACGCAGTATTTT.

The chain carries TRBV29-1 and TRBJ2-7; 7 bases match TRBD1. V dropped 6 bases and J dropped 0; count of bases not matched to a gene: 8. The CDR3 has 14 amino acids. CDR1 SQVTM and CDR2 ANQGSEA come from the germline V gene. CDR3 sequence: CSVQTGRNSYEQYF. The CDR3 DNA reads TGCAGCGTACAGACAGGGCGGAACTCCTACGAGCAGTACTTC.

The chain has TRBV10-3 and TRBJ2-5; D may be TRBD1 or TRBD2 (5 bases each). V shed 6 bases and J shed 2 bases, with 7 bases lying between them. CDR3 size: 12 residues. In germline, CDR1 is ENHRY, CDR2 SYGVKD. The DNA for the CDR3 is TGTGCCATCAGGGGGGAGCAAGAGACCCAGTACTTC. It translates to CAIRGEQETQYF.

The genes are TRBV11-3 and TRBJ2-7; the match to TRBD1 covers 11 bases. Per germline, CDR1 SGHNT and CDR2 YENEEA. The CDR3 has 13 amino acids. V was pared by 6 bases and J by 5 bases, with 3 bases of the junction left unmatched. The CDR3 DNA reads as TGTGCCAGCAGTCGGACAGGGGGCCACGAGCAGTACTTC. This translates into CASSRTGGHEQYF.

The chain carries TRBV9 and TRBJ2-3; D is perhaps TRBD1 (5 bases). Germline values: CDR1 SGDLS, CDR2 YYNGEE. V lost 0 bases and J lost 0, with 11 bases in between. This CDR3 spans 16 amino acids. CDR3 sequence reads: CASSVDPHRSTDTQYF. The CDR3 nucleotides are TGTGCCAGCAGCGTAGATCCTCACAGGAGCACAGATACGCAGTATTTT.

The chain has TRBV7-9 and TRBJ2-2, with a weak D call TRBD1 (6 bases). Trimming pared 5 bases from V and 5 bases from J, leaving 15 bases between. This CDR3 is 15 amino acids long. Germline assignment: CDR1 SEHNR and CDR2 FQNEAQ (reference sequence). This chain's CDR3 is CASSPTPGQTGELFF. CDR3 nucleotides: TGTGCCAGCAGCCCCACGCCCGGACAGACCGGGGAGCTGTTTTTT.

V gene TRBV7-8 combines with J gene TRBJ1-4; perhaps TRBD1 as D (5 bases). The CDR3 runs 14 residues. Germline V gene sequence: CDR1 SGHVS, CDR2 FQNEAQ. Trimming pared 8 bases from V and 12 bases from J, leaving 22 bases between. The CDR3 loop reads CASFQGQGRGELFF. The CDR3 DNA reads TGTGCCAGCTTTCAAGGGCAGGGAAGGGGAGAACTGTTTTTT.

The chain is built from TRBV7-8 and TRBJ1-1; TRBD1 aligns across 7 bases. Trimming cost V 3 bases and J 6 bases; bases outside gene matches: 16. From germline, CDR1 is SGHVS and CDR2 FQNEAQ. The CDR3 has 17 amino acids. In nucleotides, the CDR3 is TGTGCCAGCAGCTTCCGGACAGGTCCCATCCTTACCGCTGAAGCTTTCTTT. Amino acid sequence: CASSFRTGPILTAEAFF.

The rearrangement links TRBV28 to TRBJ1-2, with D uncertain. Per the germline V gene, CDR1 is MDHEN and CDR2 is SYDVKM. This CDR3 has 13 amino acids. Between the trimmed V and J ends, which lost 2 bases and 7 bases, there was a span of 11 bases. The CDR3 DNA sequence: TGTGCCAGCAGTTTAAGGTCCGGAGGTGGCTACACCTTC. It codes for CASSLRSGGGYTF.

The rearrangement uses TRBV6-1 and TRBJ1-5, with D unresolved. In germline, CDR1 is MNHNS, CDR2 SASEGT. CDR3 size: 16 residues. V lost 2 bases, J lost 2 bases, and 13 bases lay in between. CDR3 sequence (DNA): TGTGCCAGCAGTGAAATTTGGCGGACGGGCAATCAGCCCCAGCATTTT. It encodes CASSEIWRTGNQPQHF.

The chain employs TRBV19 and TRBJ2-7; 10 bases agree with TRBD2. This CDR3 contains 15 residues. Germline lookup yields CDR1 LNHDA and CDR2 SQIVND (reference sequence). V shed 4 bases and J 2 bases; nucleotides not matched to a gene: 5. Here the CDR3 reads CASSTTSGKTYEQYF. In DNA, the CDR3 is TGTGCCAGTAGTACCACTAGCGGGAAGACCTACGAGCAGTACTTC.

The CDR3 DNA sequence: TGTGCCAGTAGTATGGGGGTAGGGACCGGGGAGCTGTTTTTT. The encoded protein is CASSMGVGTGELFF. This rearrangement joins TRBV19 to TRBJ2-2; D might be TRBD1 or TRBD2, each matching 5 bases. Germline V lookup: CDR1 LNHDA, CDR2 SQIVND (reference sequence). The CDR3 runs to 14 residues. V shed 3 bases and J shed 5 bases, with 10 bases lying between them.

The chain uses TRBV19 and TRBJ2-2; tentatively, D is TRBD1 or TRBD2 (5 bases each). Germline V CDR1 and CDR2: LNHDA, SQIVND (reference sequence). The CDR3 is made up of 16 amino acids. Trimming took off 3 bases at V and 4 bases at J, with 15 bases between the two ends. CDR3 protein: CASSIVGPAGTGELFF. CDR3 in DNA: TGTGCCAGTAGTATCGTGGGGCCGGCGGGCACCGGGGAGCTGTTTTTT.

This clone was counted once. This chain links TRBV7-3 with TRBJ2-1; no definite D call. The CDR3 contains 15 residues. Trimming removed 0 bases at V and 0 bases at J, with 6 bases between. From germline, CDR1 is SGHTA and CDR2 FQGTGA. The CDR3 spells CASSLTDSSYNEQFF. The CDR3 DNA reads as TGTGCCAGCAGCTTAACGGATAGCTCCTACAATGAGCAGTTCTTC.

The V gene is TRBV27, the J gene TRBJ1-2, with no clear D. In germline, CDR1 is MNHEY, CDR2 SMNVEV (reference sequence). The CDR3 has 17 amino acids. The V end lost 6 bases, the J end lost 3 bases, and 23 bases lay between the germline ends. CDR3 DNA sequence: TGTGCCAGCAGCCCCTATCCACCGGGTCTCCAAGACTATGGCTACACCTTC. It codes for CASSPYPPGLQDYGYTF.

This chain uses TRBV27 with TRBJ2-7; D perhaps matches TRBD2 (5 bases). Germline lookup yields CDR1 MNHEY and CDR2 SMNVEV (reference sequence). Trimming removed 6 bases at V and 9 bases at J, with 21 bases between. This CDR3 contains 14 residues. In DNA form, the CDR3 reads TGTGCCAGCAGCCCGGGATCGGCCCTTTTCGGGCAGTACTTC. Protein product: CASSPGSALFGQYF.

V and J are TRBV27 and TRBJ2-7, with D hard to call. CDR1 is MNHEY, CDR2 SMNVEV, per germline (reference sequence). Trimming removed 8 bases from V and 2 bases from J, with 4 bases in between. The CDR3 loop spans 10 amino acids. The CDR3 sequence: CASDAYEQYF. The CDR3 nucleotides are TGTGCCAGCGACGCCTACGAGCAGTACTTC.

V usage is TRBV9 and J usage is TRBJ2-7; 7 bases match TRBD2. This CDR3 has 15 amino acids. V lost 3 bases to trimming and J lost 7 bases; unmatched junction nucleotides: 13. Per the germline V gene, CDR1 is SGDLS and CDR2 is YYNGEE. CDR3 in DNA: TGTGCCAGCAGCGGGGGAGGGACGGCCGTTGGGGAGCAGTACTTC. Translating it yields CASSGGGTAVGEQYF.

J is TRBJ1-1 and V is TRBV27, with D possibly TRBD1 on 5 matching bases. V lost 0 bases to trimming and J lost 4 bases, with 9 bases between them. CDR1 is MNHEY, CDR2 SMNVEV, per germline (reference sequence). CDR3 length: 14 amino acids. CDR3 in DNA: TGTGCCAGCAGTTTATCCCGGGGGACCACTGAAGCTTTCTTT. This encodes CASSLSRGTTEAFF.